A few counts support the clone carrying this T cell receptor (beta chain). The antigen is unknown. The library targeted TCRbeta and was prepared with unique molecular identifiers. TCRdb re-called the PCR reads through MiXCR, storing one row per CDR3 protein. The sample has about 830,000 distinct CDR3 sequences, 15% to 20% seen once. This specimen comes from a study of T-cell reconstitution after alpha-beta-depleted transplantation in children. Regarding the study as a whole: Two months or so post-transplant, alpha-beta T cells reportedly derived from several hundred expanded graft clones. Once a year had passed after transplant, T-cell counts and diversity came mostly from newly produced T cells. At day 60, the high TCRbeta diversity found in some patients originated from recipient T cells and thymic progenitors that had survived.

The source material was PBMCs, mostly from graft donor cells, sampled 360 days after TCRalphabeta/CD19-depleted stem cell transplant. The sequence was collected from a male patient aged 10 to 17 who had a stem cell transplant for acute lymphoblastic leukemia, so the T cells may come from the graft donor.

This chain's CDR3 is CASSQVLYTDTQYF. CDR3 DNA sequence: TGTGCCAGCAGCCAGGTCCTATACACAGATACGCAGTATTTT. The rearrangement links TRBV3-1 to TRBJ2-3; unclear D gene. This CDR3 has 14 amino acids. Trimming removed 3 bases at V and 2 bases at J, with 9 bases between. The germline V gene encodes CDR1 LGHDT and CDR2 YNNKEL (reference sequence).